Each of the 20 T cell receptor beta chains below was sequenced from the same sample in a study of blood T cell repertoires in COVID-19. Sequenced by immunoSEQ multiplex PCR; TCRdb stores in-frame clones only, minus some. The data show about 160,000 clones, about four fifths seen once. Sequenced: peripheral blood. The receptor source for this set is a woman between 55 and 75 years old with COVID-19, enrolled during active disease.

This clone showed up many times. This sequence joins TRBV10-3 and TRBJ2-1; 12 positions match TRBD2. The trim removed 0 bases at V and 5 bases at J, leaving 2 bases unmatched. CDR3 length: 16 amino acids. The germline V gene has CDR1 ENHRY and CDR2 SYGVKD. The CDR3 here is CAISESGLAGHNEQFF. CDR3 in DNA: TGTGCCATCAGTGAGTCCGGACTAGCGGGACACAATGAGCAGTTCTTC.

The chain employs TRBV7-2 and TRBJ1-3, with D unclear. The CDR3 is 14 residues long. Trimming took 4 bases from V and 4 from J, leaving 11 bases between them. Germline-derived CDR1 and CDR2 are SGHTA and FQGNSA. CDR3 nucleotide sequence: TGTGCCAGCAGCTACGGGGATACCGGAAACACCATATATTTT. It encodes CASSYGDTGNTIYF.

This clone was observed a handful of times. The J gene is TRBJ2-2, the V gene TRBV7-6; the match to TRBD2 covers 10 bases. Trimming cost V 4 bases and J 7 bases; bases outside gene matches: 6. The CDR3 consists of 15 residues. CDR1 and CDR2 from the germline V gene are SGHVS and FNYEAQ. CDR3 coding DNA: TGTGCCAGCAGCTCCCGGACTAGCGGAGGCGGGGAGCTGTTTTTT. It encodes CASSSRTSGGGELFF.

V usage is TRBV11-2 and J usage is TRBJ2-5, with D tentatively TRBD2 (5 bases). The germline V and J ends were trimmed by 4 bases and 6 bases, with 15 bases remaining between them. Germline-derived CDR1 and CDR2 are SGHAT and FQNNGV. The CDR3 spans 14 residues. The CDR3 coding sequence is TGTGCCAGCAGCTCCCCCGGGGAGAGGAAGACCCAGTACTTC. The encoded protein is CASSSPGERKTQYF. Based on the CDR3 plus reference TRBV11-2 and TRBJ2-5, the full variable domain is EAGVAQSPRYKIIEKRQSVAFWCNPISGHATLYWYQQILGQGPKLLIQFQNNGVVDDSQLPKDRFSAERLKGVDSTLKIQPAKLEDSAVYLCASSSPGERKTQYFGPGTRLLVL.

The genes are TRBV19 and TRBJ1-1, with D possibly matching TRBD1 (5 bases). The CDR3 contains 14 residues. Germline values: CDR1 LNHDA, CDR2 SQIVND (reference sequence). V gave up 0 bases and J gave up 6 bases, with 11 bases separating them. The CDR3 bases are TGTGCCAGTAGTATAGATTGGGGCCGCGCTGAAGCTTTCTTT. Its translation: CASSIDWGRAEAFF.

The V gene is TRBV7-9, the J gene TRBJ1-2; 7 bases align to TRBD1. The CDR3 contains 14 residues. The germline gives CDR1 SEHNR, CDR2 FQNEAQ (reference sequence). The ends lost 5 bases at V and 7 bases at J; junction bases unmatched: 10. The CDR3 region has the DNA TGTGCCAGCAGCACAAGACAGGGTTGGGTTGGCTACACCTTC. Encoded protein: CASSTRQGWVGYTF.

This clone showed up just a few times. In nucleotides, the CDR3 is TGTGCCAGCAGCTTGAACCCCACAGGGGGCCTAAAGACCCAGTACTTC. Translating it yields CASSLNPTGGLKTQYF. V gene TRBV5-4 combines with J gene TRBJ2-5; 9 bases agree with TRBD1. Germline V gene lookup returns CDR1 SGHNT and CDR2 YYREEE (reference sequence). V trimming: 1 base; J trimming: 6 bases; junction bases outside the gene matches: 10. The CDR3 loop spans 16 amino acids.

The genes are TRBV6-5 and TRBJ2-3, with 8 bases fitting TRBD2. Germline lookup yields CDR1 MNHEY and CDR2 SVGAGI. The CDR3 is 13 amino acids. With V trimmed by 8 bases and J by 5 bases, 6 bases remained unmatched. The CDR3 sequence: CASAGGWGDTQYF. The CDR3 DNA follows: TGTGCCAGCGCGGGAGGTTGGGGAGATACGCAGTATTTT.

The chain couples TRBV19 to TRBJ1-4; 8 bases fit TRBD1. With V trimmed by 1 base and J by 0 bases, 7 bases remained unmatched. This CDR3 spans 18 amino acids. Per germline, CDR1 LNHDA and CDR2 SQIVND (reference sequence). The CDR3 sequence is CASSIVATGGTTNEKLFF. The CDR3 DNA sequence: TGTGCCAGTAGTATAGTGGCCACAGGGGGAACAACTAATGAAAAACTGTTTTTT.

This chain uses TRBV7-3 with TRBJ2-2; D uncertain. CDR3 length equals 16 residues. From germline, CDR1 is SGHTA and CDR2 FQGTGA. Trimming removed 4 bases at V and 0 bases at J, with 12 bases between. The DNA of the CDR3 is TGTGCCAGCAGCTCCACCAGGCTCGCGAACACCGGGGAGCTGTTTTTT. Protein sequence: CASSSTRLANTGELFF.

The genes are TRBV5-1 and TRBJ1-1; possible D gene TRBD1, 5 bases. With 4 bases removed from V and 2 bases from J, the gap between germline ends came to 9 bases. This CDR3 is built from 13 residues. Germline CDR1 reads SGHRS; CDR2 reads YFSETQ. Written as DNA, the CDR3 is TGCGCCAGCAGCCCGACAGCTAACACTGAAGCTTTCTTT. Protein: CASSPTANTEAFF.

The chain links TRBV2 to TRBJ1-2, with 8 bases that match TRBD1. The V gene's germline CDR1 is SNHLY and CDR2 FYNNEI. Germline trimming cut 8 bases from V and 6 bases from J; bases unmatched to any gene: 14. There are 15 residues in the CDR3. The CDR3 nucleotides read TGTGCCAGCGGACTCCTGACAGGGGCCTACGATGGCTACACCTTC. Translating gives CASGLLTGAYDGYTF.

The chain combines TRBV6-5 with TRBJ1-1; D not certain. This CDR3 contains 14 residues. CDR1 is MNHEY and CDR2 is SVGAGI in the germline V gene. V was clipped by 6 bases and J by 4 bases, with 15 bases between them. CDR3 bases: TGTGCCAGCAGGAGACTGGTCCGGGGCACTGAAGCTTTCTTT. Its protein is CASRRLVRGTEAFF.

The gene calls are TRBV7-8 and TRBJ1-5; a weak D match, TRBD1 (6 bases). V lost 1 base, J lost 4 bases, and 11 bases lay in between. The V gene's germline CDR1 is SGHVS and CDR2 FQNEAQ. The CDR3 has 15 residues. CDR3 sequence reads: CASSLERTANQPQHF. CDR3 in DNA: TGTGCCAGCAGCTTAGAAAGGACAGCAAATCAGCCCCAGCATTTT.

The V and J genes are TRBV5-1 and TRBJ2-3, with unresolved D. V was cut by 0 bases and J by 1 base, with 12 bases left in between. This CDR3 comprises 16 residues. Germline V gene sequence: CDR1 SGHRS, CDR2 YFSETQ. The CDR3 sequence: CASSLVGSSRTDTQYF. CDR3 nucleotides: TGCGCCAGCAGCTTGGTGGGCAGTTCCCGCACAGATACGCAGTATTTT. Full variable domain (rest looked up from reference TRBV5-1 and TRBJ2-3): KAGVTQTPRYLIKTRGQQVTLSCSPISGHRSVSWYQQTPGQGLQFLFEYFSETQRNKGNFPGRFSGRQFSNSRSEMNVSTLELGDSALYLCASSLVGSSRTDTQYFGPGTRLTVL.

The chain has TRBV29-1 and TRBJ1-1; TRBD1 agrees at 7 bases. The CDR3 is 13 amino acids. CDR1 and CDR2 from the germline V gene are SQVTM and ANQGSEA. Trimming took 6 bases from V and 7 from J; bases not matched to a gene: 11. The CDR3 here is CSVATGRRGEAFF. In DNA form, the CDR3 reads TGCAGCGTCGCGACAGGGAGGAGGGGTGAAGCTTTCTTT.

The CDR3 DNA reads as TGTGCCACCAGCAGAGAACTGTTGGGGGGAAAACTGTTTTTT. It translates to CATSRELLGGKLFF. The genes are TRBV15 and TRBJ1-4; perhaps TRBD1 as D (5 bases). Germline V lookup: CDR1 LNHNV, CDR2 YYDKDF (reference sequence). The CDR3 is 14 amino acids. V was clipped by 0 bases and J by 10 bases, with 12 bases between them.

The chain carries TRBV10-1 and TRBJ2-5, with 11 nucleotides matching TRBD2. The CDR3 contains 15 residues. Germline lookup yields CDR1 WNHNN and CDR2 SYGVQD (reference sequence). The V segment lost 4 bases and the J segment 5 bases; nucleotides outside the gene matches: 6. Written as DNA, the CDR3 is TGCGCCAGCAGTGGGGGACTAGCGGCTGAGGAGACCCAGTACTTC. Protein product: CASSGGLAAEETQYF.

J is TRBJ1-3 and V is TRBV19; no clear D. The CDR3 runs to 16 residues. CDR1 and CDR2 (germline): LNHDA, SQIVND (reference sequence). V shed 6 bases and J shed 0 bases, with 15 bases lying between them. The chain's CDR3 is CASSNDFSFSGNTIYF. The CDR3 DNA sequence: TGTGCCAGTAGCAATGACTTCTCCTTCTCTGGAAACACCATATATTTT.

CDR3 amino acids: CASSSAGTGVYTIYF. CDR3 in DNA: TGTGCCAGCAGTTCTGCCGGGACAGGGGTATACACCATATATTTT. The chain combines TRBV28 with TRBJ1-3, with 10 bases lining up with TRBD1. Trimming removed 4 bases from V and 8 bases from J; junction bases left unmatched: 8. Germline loops: CDR1 MDHEN, CDR2 SYDVKM. The CDR3 loop spans 15 amino acids.